This T cell receptor (beta chain) appears in the sequencing data of a study of blood T cell repertoires in COVID-19. Study as a whole: The United States, Italy and Spain supplied acute and convalescent COVID-19 samples.

Source study methods: Amplified reference gene primers provided the basis for estimating nucleated cell counts. The repertoire was sequenced with immunoSEQ multiplex PCR; TCRdb's copy has only in-frame clones and lacks some. V, J and clone size reflect that table, while D and trimming were determined from the DNA. The sample contains almost 70,000 clones, over 70% of which appear only once. Sequencing used peripheral blood. This TCR derives from a man between 60 and 75 years old with acute or convalescent COVID-19.

The DNA of the CDR3 is TGTGCCAGCAGCTTGCCTAGCGGGGACACCTACGAGCAGTACTTC. This codes for CASSLPSGDTYEQYF. The V gene is TRBV5-8, the J gene TRBJ2-7; 9 bases match TRBD2. After removal of 1 base from V and 2 bases from J, the junction contained 4 bases not matched to a gene. The CDR3 sequence is 15 residues long. Germline V gene data show CDR1 as SGHTS and CDR2 as YDEGEE.